This T cell receptor beta chain was recorded in a study of T cell repertoires in cytomegalovirus infection. Study-wide context: Well-studied HLA-B-restricted CMV epitopes were used in the study alongside recently identified HLA-C-restricted ones. CMV infection plus the matching HLA type was flagged by public TCR beta signatures.

TCRdb independently ran MiXCR on the reads; one entry per CDR3 protein. The sample records around 71,000 distinct CDR3 sequences, 20% to 25% being singletons. This clonotype showed up just a few times. Its antigen is not known. The origin of this receptor is a human donor in good health (CMV status not recorded). Some clones in this sample may be carry-over from other donors' samples. Sequencing was performed on CD8+ T cells from cultured PBMCs, taken from culture after CMV antigen stimulation.

The CDR3: CASSLVLTGELFF. CDR3 DNA: TGTGCCAGCAGCTTAGTCCTCACCGGGGAGCTGTTTTTT. The gene calls are TRBV7-8 and TRBJ2-2; D unclear. V was trimmed by 1 base and J by 4 bases, leaving 4 bases between them. The CDR3 contains 13 residues. Per the germline V gene, CDR1 is SGHVS and CDR2 is FQNEAQ. Together with reference TRBV7-8 and TRBJ2-2, the CDR3 gives the full variable domain: GAGVSQSPRYKVAKRGQDVALRCDPISGHVSLFWYQQALGQGPEFLTYFQNEAQLDKSGLPSDRFFAERPEGSVSTLKIQRTQQEDSAVYLCASSLVLTGELFFGEGSRLTVL.